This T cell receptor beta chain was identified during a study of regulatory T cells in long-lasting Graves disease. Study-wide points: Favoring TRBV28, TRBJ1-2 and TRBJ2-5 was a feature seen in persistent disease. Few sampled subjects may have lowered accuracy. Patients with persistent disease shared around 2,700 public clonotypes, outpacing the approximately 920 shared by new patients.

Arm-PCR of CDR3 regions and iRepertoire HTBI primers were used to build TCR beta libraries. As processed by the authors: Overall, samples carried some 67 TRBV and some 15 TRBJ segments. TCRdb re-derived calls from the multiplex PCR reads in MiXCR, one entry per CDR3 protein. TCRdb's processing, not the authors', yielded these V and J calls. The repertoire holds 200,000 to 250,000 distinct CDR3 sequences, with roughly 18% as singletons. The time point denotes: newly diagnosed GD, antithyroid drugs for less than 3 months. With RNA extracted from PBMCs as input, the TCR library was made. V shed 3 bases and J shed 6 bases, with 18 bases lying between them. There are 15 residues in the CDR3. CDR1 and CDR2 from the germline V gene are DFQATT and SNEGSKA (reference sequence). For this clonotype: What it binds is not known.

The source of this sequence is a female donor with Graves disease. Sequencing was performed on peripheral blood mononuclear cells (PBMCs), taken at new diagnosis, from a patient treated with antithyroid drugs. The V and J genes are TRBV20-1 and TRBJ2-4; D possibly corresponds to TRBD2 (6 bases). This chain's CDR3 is CSASRTPSGGNIQYF. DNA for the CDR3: TGCAGTGCTAGCAGAACCCCGTCCGGGGGAAACATTCAGTACTTC.